The 5 T cell receptor beta chains in this list originate from one sample, sequenced in a study of Graves' ophthalmopathy and Graves' hyperthyroidism. The TCR beta CDR3 regions underwent amplification from RNA transcripts. First-round RT-PCR employed HTBI primers, with a second-round multiplex PCR after it. TCRdb fed the multiplex PCR reads into MiXCR, producing one record per CDR3 protein. The sample consists of about 1.1 million distinct CDR3 sequences, about two fifths of them appearing once. The specimen sequenced was peripheral blood or thyroid tissue (not recorded which). The receptors here all came from an adult man with Graves' hyperthyroidism.

In this sample, this clonotype turned up many times. The genes are TRBV9 and TRBJ1-2, with 10 bases matching TRBD1. Germline loops: CDR1 SGDLS, CDR2 YYNGEE. This CDR3 spans 15 amino acids. V dropped 3 bases and J dropped 0; count of bases not matched to a gene: 2. CDR3 nucleotides: TGTGCCAGCAGCGGAGGACAGGGGGCTAACTATGGCTACACCTTC. This gives the protein CASSGGQGANYGYTF.

In this sample, this clonotype turned up many times. The V and J genes are TRBV25-1 and TRBJ1-6, with D unresolved. This CDR3 region has 15 residues. V shed 0 bases and J shed 3 bases, with 6 bases lying between them. Germline V gene sequence: CDR1 MGHDK, CDR2 SYGVNS. CDR3 region: CASSEYRNYNSPLHF. The CDR3 nucleotides read TGTGCCAGCAGTGAATACAGGAACTATAATTCACCCCTCCACTTT.

The chain carries TRBV10-3 and TRBJ2-5; possible D gene TRBD1, 5 bases. This CDR3 region has 16 residues. CDR1 is ENHRY and CDR2 is SYGVKD in the germline V gene. Trimming took off 3 bases at V and 1 base at J, with 15 bases between the two ends. The CDR3 sequence: CAISDDSWEGQETQYF. In nucleotides, the CDR3 is TGTGCCATCAGTGACGACAGTTGGGAAGGCCAAGAGACCCAGTACTTC.

Only a few counts were recorded for this clonotype. This chain uses TRBV27 with TRBJ1-4; D remains ambiguous. Germline CDR1 and CDR2: MNHEY and SMNVEV (reference sequence). The V end lost 7 bases, the J end lost 6 bases, and 15 bases lay between the germline ends. This CDR3 is built from 14 residues. The CDR3 DNA reads as TGTGCCAGCAAACCCGGCAGACGATATGAAAAACTGTTTTTT. It codes for CASKPGRRYEKLFF. Variable domain in full (rest from reference TRBV27 and TRBJ1-4): EAQVTQNPRYLITVTGKKLTVTCSQNMNHEYMSWYRQDPGLGLRQIYYSMNVEVTDKGDVPEGYKVSRKEKRNFPLILESPSPNQTSLYFCASKPGRRYEKLFFGSGTQLSVL.

Ten or more counts support this clonotype. The chain links TRBV14 to TRBJ2-5; D is uncertain. V dropped 0 bases and J dropped 7 bases, with 21 bases sitting between them. Per the germline V gene, CDR1 is SGHDN and CDR2 is FVKESK. This CDR3 contains 17 residues. CDR3 nucleotide sequence: TGTGCCAGCAGCCAAGAACTTGCCACGAAGGCCGAAGGGACCCAGTACTTC. Translated, it gives CASSQELATKAEGTQYF.